This T cell receptor beta chain was observed in a study of blood T cell repertoires in COVID-19 (TCRdb year 2020). For the wider study: Samples from collaborators originated in the United States, Italy and Spain and spanned both the acute and convalescent phases of COVID-19. The prospective study material was composed of cDNA or gDNA derived from T cells, B-cell-depleted T cells, or PBMCs. Deeply sampled blood TCRbeta repertoires from subjects exposed to, actively infected with, or recovered from COVID-19 were included in the dataset. The repertoires were released in a freely available public database meant as a resource for research on the immune response to SARS-CoV-2. The samples were drawn from the first 160 participants of the ongoing ImmuneRACE study and from some 1,300 subjects provided by 6 global collaborators. A de-identified subject ID, COVID-19 status, age in years and sex were almost always included in the sample metadata. HLA class I and class II types, where available, came from metadata supplied by the sample provider rather than from assay-based typing. Summary of the overall study and its limitations: The amount of clinical and demographic metadata varied by source and participant and was provided uncurated.

From the germline V gene (reference sequence), CDR1 is GTSNPN and CDR2 is SVGIG. Cut back by 1 base and 3 bases, the V and J ends lie 7 bases apart. The CDR3 runs 13 residues from the cysteine to the phenylalanine. CDR3 DNA only is kept here, 39 bases in frame from base 1. In regard to this clone: It has no known antigen specificity. The sample holds no much larger clone one base away, and base qualities are not on file.

In the prospective study, participants were about 18 to 100 years old, resided in about two dozen geographic areas of the United States, and were enrolled through a virtual design. Cohort assignment in the prospective study relied on participant-reported clinical history from a screening survey and a study questionnaire. Recovered participants in ImmuneRACE Cohort 3 were defined as having two consecutive negative NP/OP PCR tests, clearance from a healthcare professional, or resolution of symptoms. In the prospective study, mobile phlebotomists collected whole blood, serum and a nasopharyngeal or oropharyngeal swab from each participant. Over a roughly 2-month period, participants in the prospective study had the option of providing additional blood draws and questionnaires. Before DNA extraction, blood samples from the prospective study were shipped at room temperature or frozen. The immunoSEQ Assay, a bias-controlled multiplex PCR, was used to amplify TCRbeta CDR3 regions from genomic DNA. Regarding the original processing steps: The number of nucleated cells in each sample was estimated by amplification of reference gene primers within the assay. To quantify the absolute abundance of each unique TCRbeta CDR3 rearrangement, sequence reads were collapsed and filtered. For each sample, productive Simpson clonality was calculated as the square root of Simpson's diversity index over productive rearrangements. In TCRdb, the immuneACCESS table is reduced to in-frame sequences with V and J assigned. These tables do not hold every clone; where another copy was compared, an unresolved V gene accounts for under half, and the others remain unexplained. V, J and clone size reflect that table, while D and trimming were determined from the DNA. Here the sample has roughly 250,000 clones; around 87% occur a single time. Together, the top ten hold about 1.5% of the sample.

Recombination joined TRBV30 with TRBJ1-5, with a tentative D gene TRBD1 over 6 matching bases. The material sequenced was PBMCs or T cells enriched from blood (not recorded which). The receptor's source is a woman aged 45-60 years who had recovered from COVID-19. At the DNA level, the sequence is TGTGCCTGGAGTGCAGGGGCCAATCAGCCCCAGCATTTT. Its protein is CAWSAGANQPQHF.